This T cell receptor (beta chain) was recorded in a study of T cell repertoires in ileal Crohn's disease. This CDR3 has 15 residues. Germline lookup yields CDR1 SEHNR and CDR2 FQNEAQ (reference sequence). V was shortened by 3 bases and J by 2 bases, with 13 bases between the two germline ends. Clones were read by immunoSEQ multiplex PCR, and TCRdb kept only the in-frame ones, dropping some. The repertoire holds approximately 6,600 clones, with about four fifths as singletons. Time point meaning: inflamed ileum from the surgical specimen. Eligibility required adulthood, ileal or ileocolonic Crohn's disease and indicated ileocolonic resection.

The source material was ileal tissue. V usage is TRBV7-9 and J usage is TRBJ2-5, with D perhaps matching TRBD1 (6 bases). This TCR came from an adult with Crohn's disease. CDR3 coding DNA: TGTGCCAGCAGCTTCCTACAGGGTAGGCAAGAGACCCAGTACTTC. Protein: CASSFLQGRQETQYF.